This T cell receptor (beta chain) was documented in a study of T cells in Graves' hyperthyroidism and ophthalmopathy. The source material, RNA transcripts, was used to amplify TCR beta CDR3 regions. RT-PCR in the first round (using the HTBI primer set) targeted the TCR CDR3. TCRdb re-called the multiplex PCR reads with MiXCR, one entry per CDR3 protein. Here the sample spans about 710,000 distinct CDR3 sequences, about a sixth being singletons. The germline CDR1 and CDR2 sequences are GTSNPN and SVGIG (reference sequence). This CDR3 region has 13 residues. The ends lost 2 bases at V and 3 bases at J; junction bases unmatched: 3.

The chain recombines TRBV30 with TRBJ2-7; 8 nucleotides align to TRBD2. This receptor was obtained from a man between 18 and 29 years old with Graves' hyperthyroidism. The sequenced material came from blood. The CDR3 DNA sequence: TGTGCCTGGAGTAGCGGGAGTGTCTACGAGCAGTACTTC. Protein sequence: CAWSSGSVYEQYF. The whole variable domain, filled in from reference TRBV30 and TRBJ2-7, reads SQTIHQWPATLVQPVGSPLSLECTVEGTSNPNLYWYRQAAGRGLQLLFYSVGIGQISSEVPQNLSASRPQDRQFILSSKKLLLSDSGFYLCAWSSGSVYEQYFGPGTRLTVT.